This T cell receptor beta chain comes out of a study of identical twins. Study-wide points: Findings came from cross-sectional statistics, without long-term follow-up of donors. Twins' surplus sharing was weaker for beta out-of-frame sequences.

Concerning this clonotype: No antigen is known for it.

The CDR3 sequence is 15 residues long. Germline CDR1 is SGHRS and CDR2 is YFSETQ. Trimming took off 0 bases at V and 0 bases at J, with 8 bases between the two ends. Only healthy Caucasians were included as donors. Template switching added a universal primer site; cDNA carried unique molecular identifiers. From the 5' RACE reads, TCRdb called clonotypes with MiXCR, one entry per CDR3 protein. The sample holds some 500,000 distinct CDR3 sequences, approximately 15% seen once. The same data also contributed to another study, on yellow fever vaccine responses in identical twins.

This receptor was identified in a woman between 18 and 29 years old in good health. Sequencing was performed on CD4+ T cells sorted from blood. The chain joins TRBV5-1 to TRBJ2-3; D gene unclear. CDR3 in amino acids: CASSLDYPSTDTQYF. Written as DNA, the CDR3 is TGCGCCAGCAGCTTGGACTACCCAAGCACAGATACGCAGTATTTT.